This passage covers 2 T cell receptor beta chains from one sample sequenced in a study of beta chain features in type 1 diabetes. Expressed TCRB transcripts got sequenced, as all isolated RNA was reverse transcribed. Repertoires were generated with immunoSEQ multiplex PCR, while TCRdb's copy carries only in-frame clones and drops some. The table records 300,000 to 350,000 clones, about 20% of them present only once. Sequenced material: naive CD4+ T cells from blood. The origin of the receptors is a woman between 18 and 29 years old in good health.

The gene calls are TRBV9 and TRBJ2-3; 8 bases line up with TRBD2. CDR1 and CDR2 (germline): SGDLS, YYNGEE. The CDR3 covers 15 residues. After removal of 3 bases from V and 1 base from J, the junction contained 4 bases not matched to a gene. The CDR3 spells CASSATGGGTDTQYF. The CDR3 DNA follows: TGTGCCAGCAGCGCAACGGGGGGGGGCACAGATACGCAGTATTTT.

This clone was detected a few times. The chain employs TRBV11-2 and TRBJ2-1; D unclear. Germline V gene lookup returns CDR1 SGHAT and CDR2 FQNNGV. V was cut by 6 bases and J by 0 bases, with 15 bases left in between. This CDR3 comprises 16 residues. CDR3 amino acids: CASRPNLPSSYNEQFF. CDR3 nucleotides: TGTGCCAGCAGACCAAACCTACCTAGCTCCTACAATGAGCAGTTCTTC.